This T cell receptor beta chain is from a study of shared clonotypes between healthy human individuals. The assay was immunoSEQ multiplex PCR, and TCRdb's table has in-frame clones only and misses some. The data contain more than 80,000 clones, roughly 69% of them singletons. In germline, CDR1 is ENHRY, CDR2 SYGVKD. Trimming stripped 0 bases from V and 4 bases from J, with 9 bases between. The CDR3 totals 15 residues. The chain uses TRBV10-3 and TRBJ1-4; maybe TRBD1 (5 bases). The specimen was memory CD8+ T cells sorted from blood. The sample's subset: CD45RO+ cells pooled with CCR7-negative TemRA cells. The receptor comes from a man aged 25 to 40 in good health. The CDR3 sequence: CAISESTGGNEKLFF. The CDR3 coding sequence is TGTGCCATCAGTGAGTCTACAGGCGGTAATGAAAAACTGTTTTTT.